The text below deals with one TCR beta chain. This entry comes from a study of cytomegalovirus exposure and HLA in healthy donors. Germline lookup yields CDR1 SGHVS and CDR2 FQNEAQ. This CDR3 has 15 amino acids. Trimming cost V 5 bases and J 0 bases; bases outside gene matches: 6. The PCR contained 60 Vbeta and 13 Jbeta primers. In the source study's methods: Later analysis identified 65 million to 80 million unique TCR beta chains, about 11 million shared. Only in-frame clones appear in the TCRdb table, and some are missing; sequencing was by immunoSEQ multiplex PCR. V, J and clone size are taken as reported in that table, and D and trimming were inferred from the DNA itself. The sample lists about 120,000 clones, 63% seen once, with 9% to 10% in the top ten.

The rearrangement links TRBV7-8 to TRBJ2-7; 8 bases map to TRBD2. Sequencing was done on a sample of PBMCs. This clonotype originated in a man aged 40-49 years in good health and CMV-seropositive. The CDR3 sequence: CASSPLAVASYEQYF. In nucleotides, the CDR3 is TGTGCCAGCAGCCCACTAGCGGTTGCCTCCTACGAGCAGTACTTC.